This T cell receptor (beta chain) comes out of a study of T cell repertoires in cytomegalovirus infection. Overall study context: Well-studied HLA-B-restricted epitopes and recently identified HLA-C-restricted epitopes of CMV were both used in the study. Study results and limitations: Predominance within the ex vivo response was attributable to HLA-C-restricted CMV-specific TCR beta clonotypes.

Concerning this clonotype itself: Its target is unknown.

TCRdb reanalysed the reads using MiXCR and keeps one entry per CDR3 protein. Among roughly 920,000 distinct CDR3 sequences listed, approximately 32% were seen once. Per the germline V gene, CDR1 is SGHVS and CDR2 is FQNEAQ. V dropped 5 bases and J dropped 12; count of bases not matched to a gene: 6. The CDR3 covers 12 residues. The chain couples TRBV7-8 to TRBJ1-4; 7 bases are a match to TRBD1. The sample consisted of cultured CD8+ T cells from PBMCs, taken from culture after CMV antigen stimulation. The sequence came from a human donor in good health (CMV status not recorded). Some clones in this sample may be carry-over from other donors' samples. CDR3 residues: CASSATRGELFF. The CDR3 DNA reads as TGTGCCAGCAGCGCTACCAGGGGGGAACTGTTTTTT.